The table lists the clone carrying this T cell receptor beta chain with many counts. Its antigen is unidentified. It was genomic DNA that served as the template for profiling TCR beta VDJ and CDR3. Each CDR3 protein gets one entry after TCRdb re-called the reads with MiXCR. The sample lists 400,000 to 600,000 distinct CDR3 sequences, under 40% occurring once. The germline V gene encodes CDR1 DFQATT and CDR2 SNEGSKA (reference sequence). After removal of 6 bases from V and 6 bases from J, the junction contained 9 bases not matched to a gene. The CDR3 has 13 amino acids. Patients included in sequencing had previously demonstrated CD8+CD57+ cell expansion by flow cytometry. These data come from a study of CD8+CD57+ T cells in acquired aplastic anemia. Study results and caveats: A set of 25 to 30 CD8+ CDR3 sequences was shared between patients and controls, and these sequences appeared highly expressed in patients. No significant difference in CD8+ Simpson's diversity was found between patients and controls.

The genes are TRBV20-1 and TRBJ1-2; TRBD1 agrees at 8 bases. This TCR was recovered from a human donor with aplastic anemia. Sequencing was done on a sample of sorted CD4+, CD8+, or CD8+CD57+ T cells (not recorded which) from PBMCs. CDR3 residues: CSAPDQGADGYTF. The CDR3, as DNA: TGCAGTGCCCCCGACCAGGGGGCGGATGGCTACACCTTC.